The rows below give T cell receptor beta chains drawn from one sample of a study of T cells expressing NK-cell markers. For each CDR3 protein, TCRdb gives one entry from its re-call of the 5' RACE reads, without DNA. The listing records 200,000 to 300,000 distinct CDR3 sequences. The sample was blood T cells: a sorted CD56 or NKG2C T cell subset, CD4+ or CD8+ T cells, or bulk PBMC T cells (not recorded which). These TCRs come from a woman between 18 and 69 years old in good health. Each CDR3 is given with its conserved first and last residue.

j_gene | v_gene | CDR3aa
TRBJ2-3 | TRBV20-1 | CSAKRASDTQYF
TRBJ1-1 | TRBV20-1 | CSAGTGAEAFF
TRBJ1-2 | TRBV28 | CASRGGTANYGYTF
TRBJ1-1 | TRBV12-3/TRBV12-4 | CASKEDPARGMNTEAFF
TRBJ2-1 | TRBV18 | CASSPGMGNEQFF
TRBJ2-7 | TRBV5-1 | CASSLGTSGEQYF
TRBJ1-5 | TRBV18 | CASSTNSNQPQHF
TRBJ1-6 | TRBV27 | CATSKGDRGNSPLHF
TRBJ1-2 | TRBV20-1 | CSARQQGTDYGYTF
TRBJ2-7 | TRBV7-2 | CASSPGTSGGYEQYF
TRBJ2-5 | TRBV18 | CASSQPEETQYF
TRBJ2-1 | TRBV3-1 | CASSHRRTSGFSYNEQFF
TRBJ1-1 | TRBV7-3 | CASSLDLSNTEAFF
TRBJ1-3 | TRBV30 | CAWVSILANTIYF
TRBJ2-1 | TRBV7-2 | CASSSGTSARSEQFF
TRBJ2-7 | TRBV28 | CASTAGGPDEQYF
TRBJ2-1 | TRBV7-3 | CASSPPASGGVTMRQFF
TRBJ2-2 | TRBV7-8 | CASSLAAGGNTGELFF
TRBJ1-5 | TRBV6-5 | CASSYSEYSNQPQHF
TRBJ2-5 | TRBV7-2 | CASSGINQGGDQETQYF
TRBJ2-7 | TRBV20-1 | CSAKTRSWPYEQYF
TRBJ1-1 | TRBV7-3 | CASSLGQGDTEAFF
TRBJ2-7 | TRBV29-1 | CSVGNEGRTGGGSYEQYF
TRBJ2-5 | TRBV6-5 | CASSRFETQYF
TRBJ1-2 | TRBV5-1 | CASSAGADRGRGYTF
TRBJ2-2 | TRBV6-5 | CASSYSNMDTGELFF
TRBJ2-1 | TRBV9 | CASSVYPSSYNEQFF
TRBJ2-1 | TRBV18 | CASSPPIGGPNEQFF
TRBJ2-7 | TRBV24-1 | CATSDFRSYEQYF
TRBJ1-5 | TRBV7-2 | CASSLAVLQPQHF
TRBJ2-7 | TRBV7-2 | CASSPGLAGTYEQYF
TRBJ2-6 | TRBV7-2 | CASSLGGDVLTF
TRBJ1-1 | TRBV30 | CAWSLTEGAEAFF
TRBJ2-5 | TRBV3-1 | CASSQDGLAKETQYF
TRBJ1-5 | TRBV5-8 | CASSLEGTADSNQPQHF
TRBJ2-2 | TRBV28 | CASGWQGASSGELFF